This T cell receptor (beta chain) derives from a study of T cells expressing NK-cell markers. Study summary: Seven sequenced donors out of eight were HCMV-seropositive, one seronegative. Study findings and constraints: Among CD8+ T cells from 5 to 7 donors, dominant NKG2C+ clonotypes accounted for roughly 1.0-7.0%. In several donors, these clonotypes also led the CD3+CD56-NKG2C+ fraction.

With respect to this clonotype: The antigen is not known.

Per germline, CDR1 MNHEY and CDR2 SVGEGT. The CDR3 runs to 19 residues. Following a re-call of the 5' RACE reads, TCRdb has one entry per CDR3 protein and lacks DNA. The sample totals about 460,000 distinct CDR3 sequences. Sample: blood T cells: a sorted CD56 or NKG2C T cell subset, CD4+ or CD8+ T cells, or bulk PBMC T cells (not recorded which). The gene calls are TRBV6-2 or TRBV6-3 and TRBJ2-5; TCRdb's D call of TRBD1 is untestable without DNA. The sequence was collected from a woman aged 50 to 65 in good health. The CDR3 region is CASTSKGPGTLTFQETQYF.